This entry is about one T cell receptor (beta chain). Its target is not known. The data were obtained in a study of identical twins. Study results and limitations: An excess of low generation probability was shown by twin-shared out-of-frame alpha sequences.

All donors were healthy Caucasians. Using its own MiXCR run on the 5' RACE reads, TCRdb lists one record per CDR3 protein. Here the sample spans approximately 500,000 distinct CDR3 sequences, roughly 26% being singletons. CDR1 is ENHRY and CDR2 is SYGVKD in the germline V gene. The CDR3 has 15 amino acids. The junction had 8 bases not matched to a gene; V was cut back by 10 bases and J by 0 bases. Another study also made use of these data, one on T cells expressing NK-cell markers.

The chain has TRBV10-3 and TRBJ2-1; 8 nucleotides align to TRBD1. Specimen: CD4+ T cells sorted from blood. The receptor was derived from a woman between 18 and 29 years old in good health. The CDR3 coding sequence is TGTGCCAACGCAAGACAGGGGAGCTCCTACAATGAGCAGTTCTTC. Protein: CANARQGSSYNEQFF.